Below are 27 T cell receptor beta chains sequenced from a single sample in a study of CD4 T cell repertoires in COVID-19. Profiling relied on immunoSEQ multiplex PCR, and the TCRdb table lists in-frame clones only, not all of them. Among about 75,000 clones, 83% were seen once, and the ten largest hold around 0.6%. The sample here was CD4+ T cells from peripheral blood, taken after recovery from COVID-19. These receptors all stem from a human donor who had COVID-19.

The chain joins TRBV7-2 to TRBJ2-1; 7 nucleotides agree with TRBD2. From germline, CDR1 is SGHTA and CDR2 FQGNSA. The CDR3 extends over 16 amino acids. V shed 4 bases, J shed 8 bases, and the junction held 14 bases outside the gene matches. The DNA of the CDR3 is TGTGCCAGCAGCTCCCTTTGGAGCGGGATCGGCGATGAGCAGTTCTTC. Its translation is CASSSLWSGIGDEQFF. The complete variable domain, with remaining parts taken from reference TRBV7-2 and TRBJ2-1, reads GAGVSQSPSNKVTEKGKDVELRCDPISGHTALYWYRQSLGQGLEFLIYFQGNSAPDKSGLPSDRFSAERTGGSVSTLTIQRTQQEDSAVYLCASSSLWSGIGDEQFFGPGTRLTVL.

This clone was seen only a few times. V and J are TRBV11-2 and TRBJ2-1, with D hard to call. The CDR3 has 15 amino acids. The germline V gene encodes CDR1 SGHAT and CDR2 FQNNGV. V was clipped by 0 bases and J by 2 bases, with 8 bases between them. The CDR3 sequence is CASSLDPWPYNEQFF. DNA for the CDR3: TGTGCCAGCAGCTTAGATCCGTGGCCCTACAATGAGCAGTTCTTC.

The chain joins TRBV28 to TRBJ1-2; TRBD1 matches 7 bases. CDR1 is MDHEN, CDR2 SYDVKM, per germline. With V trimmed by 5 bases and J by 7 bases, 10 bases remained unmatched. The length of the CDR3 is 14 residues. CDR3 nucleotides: TGTGCCAGCAGTCTGACAACAGGGGTGGGTGGCTACACCTTC. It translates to CASSLTTGVGGYTF.

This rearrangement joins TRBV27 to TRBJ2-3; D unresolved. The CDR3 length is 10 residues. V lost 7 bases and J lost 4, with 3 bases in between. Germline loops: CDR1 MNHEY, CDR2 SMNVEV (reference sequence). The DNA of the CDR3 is TGTGCCAGCACCCCAGATACGCAGTATTTT. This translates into CASTPDTQYF.

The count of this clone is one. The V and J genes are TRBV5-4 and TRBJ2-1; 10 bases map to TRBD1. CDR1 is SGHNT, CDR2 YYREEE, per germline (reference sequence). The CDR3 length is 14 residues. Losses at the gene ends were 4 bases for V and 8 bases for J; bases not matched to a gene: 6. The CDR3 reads CASSPGTGDHEQFF. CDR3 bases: TGTGCCAGCAGCCCGGGGACAGGGGATCATGAGCAGTTCTTC.

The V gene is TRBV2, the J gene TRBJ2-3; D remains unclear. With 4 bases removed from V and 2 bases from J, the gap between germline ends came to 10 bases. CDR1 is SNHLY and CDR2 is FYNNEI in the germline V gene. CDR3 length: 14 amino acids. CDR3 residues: CASSVVLFTDTQYF. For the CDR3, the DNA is TGTGCCAGCAGTGTGGTCCTTTTCACAGATACGCAGTATTTT.

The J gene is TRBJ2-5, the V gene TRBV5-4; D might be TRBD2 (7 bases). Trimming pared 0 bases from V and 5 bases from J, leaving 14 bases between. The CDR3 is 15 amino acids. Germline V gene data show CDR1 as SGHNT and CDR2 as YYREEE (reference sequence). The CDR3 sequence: CASSLAGGGRETQYF. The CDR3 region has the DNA TGTGCCAGCAGCTTGGCTGGCGGGGGCCGGGAGACCCAGTACTTC. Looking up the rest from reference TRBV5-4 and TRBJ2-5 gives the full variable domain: ETGVTQSPTHLIKTRGQQVTLRCSSQSGHNTVSWYQQALGQGPQFIFQYYREEENGRGNFPPRFSGLQFPNYSSELNVNALELDDSALYLCASSLAGGGRETQYFGPGTRLLVL.

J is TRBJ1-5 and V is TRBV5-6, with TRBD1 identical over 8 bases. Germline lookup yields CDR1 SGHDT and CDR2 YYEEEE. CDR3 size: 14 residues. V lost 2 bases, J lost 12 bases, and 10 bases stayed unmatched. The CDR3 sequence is CASSFQGARSGQHF. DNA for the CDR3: TGTGCCAGCAGCTTTCAGGGGGCGCGGTCCGGCCAGCATTTT.

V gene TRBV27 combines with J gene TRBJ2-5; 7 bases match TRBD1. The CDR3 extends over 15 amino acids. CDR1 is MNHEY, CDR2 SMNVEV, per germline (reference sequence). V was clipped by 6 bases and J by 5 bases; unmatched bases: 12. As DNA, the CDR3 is TGTGCCAGCAGAAAGAGGGGGCAATTCGAGGAGACCCAGTACTTC. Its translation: CASRKRGQFEETQYF.

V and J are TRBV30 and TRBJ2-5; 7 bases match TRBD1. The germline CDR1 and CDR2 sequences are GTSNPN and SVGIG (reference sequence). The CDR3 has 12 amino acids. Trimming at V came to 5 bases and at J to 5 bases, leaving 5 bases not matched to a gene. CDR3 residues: CAWDRDPETQYF. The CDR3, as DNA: TGTGCCTGGGACAGGGACCCTGAGACCCAGTACTTC.

The DNA of the CDR3 is TGTGCCAGCAGTGAAGAGGGGGGTATTTACGAGCAGTACTTC. Its protein product is CASSEEGGIYEQYF. V is TRBV6-1 and J is TRBJ2-7; D could derive from TRBD1 or TRBD2 (6 bases each). This CDR3 has 14 amino acids. Germline CDR1 and CDR2: MNHNS and SASEGT. V shed 1 base and J shed 4 bases, with 11 bases lying between them.

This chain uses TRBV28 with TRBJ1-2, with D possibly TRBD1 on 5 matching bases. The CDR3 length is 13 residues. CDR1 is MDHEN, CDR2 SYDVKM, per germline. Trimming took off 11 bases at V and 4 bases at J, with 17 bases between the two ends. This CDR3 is CAVERDSIYGYTF. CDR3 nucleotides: TGTGCCGTAGAACGGGACTCCATCTATGGCTACACCTTC.

Written as DNA, the CDR3 is TGTGCCATCAGTTCCGGGACAGGGGGTAACGAGCAGTACTTC. Its protein product is CAISSGTGGNEQYF. The chain joins TRBV10-3 to TRBJ2-7, with 11 bases aligning to TRBD1. The CDR3 extends over 14 amino acids. Looked up from germline, CDR1 is ENHRY and CDR2 is SYGVKD. Unmatched junction bases numbered 5, after V lost 5 bases and J lost 5 bases.

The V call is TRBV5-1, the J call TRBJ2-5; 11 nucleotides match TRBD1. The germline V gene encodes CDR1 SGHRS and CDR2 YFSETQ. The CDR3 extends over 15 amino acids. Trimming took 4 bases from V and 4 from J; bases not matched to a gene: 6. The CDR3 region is CASSADRGQAETQYF. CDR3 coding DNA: TGCGCCAGCAGCGCGGACAGGGGGCAGGCAGAGACCCAGTACTTC.

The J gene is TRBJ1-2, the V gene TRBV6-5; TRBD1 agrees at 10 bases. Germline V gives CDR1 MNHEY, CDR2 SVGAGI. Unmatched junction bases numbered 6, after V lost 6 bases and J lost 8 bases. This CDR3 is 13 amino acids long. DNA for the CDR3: TGTGCCAGCAGCGACCGGGACAGGGGAGGCTACACCTTC. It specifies CASSDRDRGGYTF.

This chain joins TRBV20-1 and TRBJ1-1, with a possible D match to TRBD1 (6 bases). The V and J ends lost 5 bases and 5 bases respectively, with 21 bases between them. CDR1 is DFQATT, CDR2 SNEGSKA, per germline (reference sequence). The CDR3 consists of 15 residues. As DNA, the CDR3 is TGCAGTGCTGGTGGGCGGGGGGCTCTACAGACTGAAGCTTTCTTT. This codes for CSAGGRGALQTEAFF.

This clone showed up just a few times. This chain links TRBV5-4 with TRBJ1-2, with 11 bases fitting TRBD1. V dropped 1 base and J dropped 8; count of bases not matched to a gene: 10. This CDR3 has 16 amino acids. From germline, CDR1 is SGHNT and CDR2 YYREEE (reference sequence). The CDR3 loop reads CASSLNFGQGAGGYTF. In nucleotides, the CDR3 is TGTGCCAGCAGCTTGAATTTCGGACAGGGGGCAGGCGGCTACACCTTC.

The CDR3, as DNA: TGTGCCAGAAGCCGCTCACGACAGGGTGGATGCAATGAGCAGTTCTTC. Its translation is CARSRSRQGGCNEQFF. The rearrangement joins TRBV5-3 to TRBJ2-1; 7 nucleotides line up with TRBD1. TRBV5-3 is given ORF status, its function remaining uncertain. There are 16 residues in the CDR3. V was clipped by 4 bases and J by 6 bases; unmatched bases: 13.

The CDR3 here is CASSPRLLPGGNTIYF. The DNA for the CDR3 is TGTGCCAGCAGTCCTAGACTGCTCCCCGGGGGAAACACCATATATTTT. The chain couples TRBV14 to TRBJ1-3; D is unclear. CDR1 and CDR2 from the germline V gene are SGHDN and FVKESK. The V and J ends lost 6 bases and 4 bases respectively, with 19 bases between them. The CDR3 is 16 amino acids.

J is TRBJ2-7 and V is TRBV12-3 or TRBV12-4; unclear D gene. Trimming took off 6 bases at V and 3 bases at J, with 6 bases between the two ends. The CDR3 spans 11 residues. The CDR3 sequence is CASSRFYEQYF. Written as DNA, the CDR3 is TGTGCCAGCAGCCGGTTCTACGAGCAGTACTTC.

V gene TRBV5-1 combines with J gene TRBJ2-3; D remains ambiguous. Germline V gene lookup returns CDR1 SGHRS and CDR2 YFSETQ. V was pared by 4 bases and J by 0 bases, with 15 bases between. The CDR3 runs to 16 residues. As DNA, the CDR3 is TGCGCCAGCAGCCTTAGTGGGGATACAAGCACAGATACGCAGTATTTT. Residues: CASSLSGDTSTDTQYF.

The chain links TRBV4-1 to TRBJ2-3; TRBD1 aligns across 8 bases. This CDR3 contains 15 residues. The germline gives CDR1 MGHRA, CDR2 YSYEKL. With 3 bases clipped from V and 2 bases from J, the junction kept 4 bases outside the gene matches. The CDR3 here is CASSQDRVPTDTQYF. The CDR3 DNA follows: TGCGCCAGCAGCCAGGACAGGGTCCCCACAGATACGCAGTATTTT.

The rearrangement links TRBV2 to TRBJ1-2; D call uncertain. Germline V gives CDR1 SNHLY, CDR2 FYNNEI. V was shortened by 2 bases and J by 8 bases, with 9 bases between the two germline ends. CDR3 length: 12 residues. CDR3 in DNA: TGTGCCAGCAGTGAATTTGAAGGCGGCTACACCTTC. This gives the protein CASSEFEGGYTF.

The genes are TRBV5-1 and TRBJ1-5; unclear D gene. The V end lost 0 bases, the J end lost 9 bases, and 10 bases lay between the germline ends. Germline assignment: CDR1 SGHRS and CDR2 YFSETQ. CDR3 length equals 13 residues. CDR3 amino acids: CASSLEGPGPQHF. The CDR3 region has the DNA TGCGCCAGCAGCTTGGAAGGACCGGGGCCCCAGCATTTT.

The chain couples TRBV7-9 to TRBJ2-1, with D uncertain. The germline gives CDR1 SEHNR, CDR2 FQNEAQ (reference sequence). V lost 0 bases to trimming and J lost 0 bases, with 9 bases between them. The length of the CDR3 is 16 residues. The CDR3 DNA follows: TGTGCCAGCAGCTTAGCCGGGTTCAGCTCCTACAATGAGCAGTTCTTC. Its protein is CASSLAGFSSYNEQFF.

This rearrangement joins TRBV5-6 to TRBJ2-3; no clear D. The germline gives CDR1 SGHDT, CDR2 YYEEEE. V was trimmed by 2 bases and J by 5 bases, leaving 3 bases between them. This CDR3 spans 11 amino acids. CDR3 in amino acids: CASSLKDTQYF. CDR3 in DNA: TGTGCCAGCAGCTTAAAAGATACGCAGTATTTT. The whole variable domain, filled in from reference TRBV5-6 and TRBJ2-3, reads DAGVTQSPTHLIKTRGQQVTLRCSPKSGHDTVSWYQQALGQGPQFIFQYYEEEERQRGNFPDRFSGHQFPNYSSELNVNALLLGDSALYLCASSLKDTQYFGPGTRLTVL.

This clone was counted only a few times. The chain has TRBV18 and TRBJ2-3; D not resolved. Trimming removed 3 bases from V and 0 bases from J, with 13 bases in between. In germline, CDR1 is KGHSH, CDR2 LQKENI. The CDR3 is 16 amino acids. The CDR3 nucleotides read TGTGCCAGCTCACCGGCAGGTGGGCTCAGCACAGATACGCAGTATTTT. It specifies CASSPAGGLSTDTQYF.